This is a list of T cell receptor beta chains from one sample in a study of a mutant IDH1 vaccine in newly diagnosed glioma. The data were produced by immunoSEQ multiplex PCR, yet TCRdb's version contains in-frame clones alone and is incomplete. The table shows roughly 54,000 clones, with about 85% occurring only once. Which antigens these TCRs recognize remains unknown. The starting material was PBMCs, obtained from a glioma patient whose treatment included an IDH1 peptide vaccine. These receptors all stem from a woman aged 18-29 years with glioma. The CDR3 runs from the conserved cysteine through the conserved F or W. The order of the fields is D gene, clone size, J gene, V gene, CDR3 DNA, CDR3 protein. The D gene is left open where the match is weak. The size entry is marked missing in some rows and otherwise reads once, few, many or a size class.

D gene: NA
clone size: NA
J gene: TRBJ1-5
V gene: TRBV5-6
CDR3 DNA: TGTGCCAGCAGCTGGGGGGTCAATCAGCCCCAGCATTTT
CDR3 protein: CASSWGVNQPQHF

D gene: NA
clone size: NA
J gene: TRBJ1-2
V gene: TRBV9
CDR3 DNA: TGTGCCAGCAGCGTAGCGTCGGGTCTAAATGGCTACACCTTC
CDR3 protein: CASSVASGLNGYTF

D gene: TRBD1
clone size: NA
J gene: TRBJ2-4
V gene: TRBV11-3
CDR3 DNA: TGTGCCAGCAGCCGCCGGGACAGAGCCAAAAACATTCAGTACTTC
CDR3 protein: CASSRRDRAKNIQYF

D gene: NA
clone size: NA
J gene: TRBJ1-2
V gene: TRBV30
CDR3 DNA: TGTGCCTGGAGTAGGGGAGCGAACTATGGCTACACCTTC
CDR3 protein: CAWSRGANYGYTF

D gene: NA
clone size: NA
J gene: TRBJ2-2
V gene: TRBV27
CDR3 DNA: TGTGCCAGCAGTTTAGGAACCGGGGAGCTGTTTTTT
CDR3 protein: CASSLGTGELFF

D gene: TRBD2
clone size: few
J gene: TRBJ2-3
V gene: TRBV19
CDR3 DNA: TGTGCCAGTAGTATTTTGACTAGCGGGGGGCCAGATACGCAGTATTTT
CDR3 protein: CASSILTSGGPDTQYF

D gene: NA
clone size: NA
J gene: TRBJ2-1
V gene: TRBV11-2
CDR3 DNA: TGTGCCAGCAGCTCAACTAGCTTTCCCGACTCCTACAATGAGCAGTTCTTC
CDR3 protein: CASSSTSFPDSYNEQFF

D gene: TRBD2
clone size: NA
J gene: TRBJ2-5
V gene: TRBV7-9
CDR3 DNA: TGTGCCAGCAGCCTCACCGGACTAGCGGGAGACCAAGAGACCCAGTACTTC
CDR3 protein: CASSLTGLAGDQETQYF

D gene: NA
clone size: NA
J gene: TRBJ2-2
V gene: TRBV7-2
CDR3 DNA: TGTGCCAGCAGCTCAATCCGGGACTTCAGGGTATCCGGGGAGCTGTTTTTT
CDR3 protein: CASSSIRDFRVSGELFF

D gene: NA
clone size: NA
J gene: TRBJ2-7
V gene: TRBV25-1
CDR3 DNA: TGTGCCAGCAGTGAATACATCTCGCGACTGAGCCCTTCCTACGAGCAGTACTTC
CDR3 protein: CASSEYISRLSPSYEQYF

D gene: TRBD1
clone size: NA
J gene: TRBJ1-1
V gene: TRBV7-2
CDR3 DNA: TGTGCCAGCAGCGAAGGGACAGTCGGGGCTTTCTTT
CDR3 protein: CASSEGTVGAFF

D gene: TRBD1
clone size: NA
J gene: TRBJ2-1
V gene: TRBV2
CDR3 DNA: TGTGCCAGCAGCCCGGGACAGGGCAGCGAGCAGTTCTTC
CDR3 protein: CASSPGQGSEQFF

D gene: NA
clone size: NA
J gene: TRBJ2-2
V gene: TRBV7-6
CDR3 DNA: TGTGCCAGCAGCTCGATCAGGGGTACGAACACCGGGGAGCTGTTTTTT
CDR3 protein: CASSSIRGTNTGELFF

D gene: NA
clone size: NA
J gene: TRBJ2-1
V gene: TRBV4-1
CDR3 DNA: TGCGCCAGCAGCCAAGGTCCCGGGTCCAATGAGCAGTTCTTC
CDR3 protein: CASSQGPGSNEQFF

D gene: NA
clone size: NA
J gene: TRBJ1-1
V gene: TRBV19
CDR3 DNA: TGTGCCAGTAGTATGGTGGGGCCCACTGAAGCTTTCTTT
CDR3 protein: CASSMVGPTEAFF

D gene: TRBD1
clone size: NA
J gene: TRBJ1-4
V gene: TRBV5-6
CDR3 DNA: TGTGCCAGCAGCTTGGCCCGGGACAGGGGGCGCCGGGATAATGAAAAACTGTTTTTT
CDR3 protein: CASSLARDRGRRDNEKLFF

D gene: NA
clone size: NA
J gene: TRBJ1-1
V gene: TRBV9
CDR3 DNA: TGTGCCAGCAGCGTAGGGACTTTGGGGAACACTGAAGCTTTCTTT
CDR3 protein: CASSVGTLGNTEAFF

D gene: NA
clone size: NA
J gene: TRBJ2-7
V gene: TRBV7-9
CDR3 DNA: TGTGCCAGCAGCTTAGTAGTTCCGGGATACGAGCAGTACTTC
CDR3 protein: CASSLVVPGYEQYF

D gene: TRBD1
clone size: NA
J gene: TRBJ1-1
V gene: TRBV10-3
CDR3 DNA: TGTGCCATCAGTGGTCGGACAGGAAAGACAACTGAAGCTTTCTTT
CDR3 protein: CAISGRTGKTTEAFF

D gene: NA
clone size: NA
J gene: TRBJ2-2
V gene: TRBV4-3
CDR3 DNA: TGCGCCAGCAGCCCTTCCGGGACGGCTGCCGGGGAGCTGTTTTTT
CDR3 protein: CASSPSGTAAGELFF

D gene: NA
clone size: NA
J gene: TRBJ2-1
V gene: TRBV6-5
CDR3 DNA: TGTGCCAGCAGCAGATCGGGCGATGAGCAGTTCTTC
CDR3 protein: CASSRSGDEQFF

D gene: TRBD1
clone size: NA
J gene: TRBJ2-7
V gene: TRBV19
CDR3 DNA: TGTGCCAGTAGTATAATTCCGGGACAGGGGGTAGGGTACGAGCAGTACTTC
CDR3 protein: CASSIIPGQGVGYEQYF

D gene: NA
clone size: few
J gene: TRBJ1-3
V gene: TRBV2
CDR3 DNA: TGTGCCAGCAGTGAAGTTGGAAACACCATATATTTT
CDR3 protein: CASSEVGNTIYF

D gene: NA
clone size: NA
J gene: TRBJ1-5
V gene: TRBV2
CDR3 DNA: TGTGCCAGTCAGGGCCTCGTTCCTCAGCCCCAGCATTTT
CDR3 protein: CASQGLVPQPQHF

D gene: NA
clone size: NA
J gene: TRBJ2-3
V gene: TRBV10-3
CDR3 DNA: TGTGCCATCAGTGAAAGGGGGGGGAACACAGATACGCAGTATTTT
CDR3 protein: CAISERGGNTDTQYF

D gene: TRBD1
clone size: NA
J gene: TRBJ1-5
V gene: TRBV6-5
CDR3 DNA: TGTGCCAGCAGGGGGACAGGGAATAGCAATCAGCCCCAGCATTTT
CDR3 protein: CASRGTGNSNQPQHF

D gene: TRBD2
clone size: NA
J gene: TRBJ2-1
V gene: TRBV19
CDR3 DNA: TGTGCCAGTAGTAGGGGGGGTGGCTACAATGAGCAGTTCTTC
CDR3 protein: CASSRGGGYNEQFF

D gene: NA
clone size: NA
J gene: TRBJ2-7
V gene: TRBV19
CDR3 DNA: TGTGCCAGTAGTTCACCGTTTGGGGGCGAGCAGTACTTC
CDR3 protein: CASSSPFGGEQYF

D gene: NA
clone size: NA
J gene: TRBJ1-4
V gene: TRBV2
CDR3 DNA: TGTGCCAGCAGCCTCAACAGGGTACCCAATGAAAAACTGTTTTTT
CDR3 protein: CASSLNRVPNEKLFF

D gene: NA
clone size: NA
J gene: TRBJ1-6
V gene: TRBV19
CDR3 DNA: TGTGCCAGTAGGGTCTCCTATAATTCACCCCTCCACTTT
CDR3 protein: CASRVSYNSPLHF

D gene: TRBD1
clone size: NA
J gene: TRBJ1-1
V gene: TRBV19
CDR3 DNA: TGTGCCAGTAGTCCCGGGACAGCAATTGAAGCTTTCTTT
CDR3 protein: CASSPGTAIEAFF

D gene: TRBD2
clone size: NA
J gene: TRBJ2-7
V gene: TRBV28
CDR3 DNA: TGTGCCAGCAGAGGGACTAGCGGGCGCTCCTACGAGCAGTACTTC
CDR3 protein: CASRGTSGRSYEQYF

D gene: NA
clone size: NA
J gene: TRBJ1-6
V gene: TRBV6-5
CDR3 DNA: TGTGCCAGCAGTTACTCAGGGATTGGTTCACCCCTCCACTTT
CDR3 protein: CASSYSGIGSPLHF

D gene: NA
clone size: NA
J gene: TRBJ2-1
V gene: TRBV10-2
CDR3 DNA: TGCGCCAGCTCAACCGCACAGCTCAATGAGCAGTTCTTC
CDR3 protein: CASSTAQLNEQFF

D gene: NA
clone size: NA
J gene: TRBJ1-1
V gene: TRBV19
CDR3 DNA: TGTGCCAGTAGTACGGGGACCTGGGGTCGCACTGAAGCTTTCTTT
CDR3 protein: CASSTGTWGRTEAFF

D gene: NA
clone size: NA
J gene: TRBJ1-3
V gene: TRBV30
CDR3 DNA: TGTGCCGGCTCTGGAAACACCATATATTTT
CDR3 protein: CAGSGNTIYF

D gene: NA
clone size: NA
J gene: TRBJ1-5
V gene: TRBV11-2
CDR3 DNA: TGTGCCAGCAGCAAAGGGGGGGCGGGGAATCAGCCCCAGCATTTT
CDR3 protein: CASSKGGAGNQPQHF

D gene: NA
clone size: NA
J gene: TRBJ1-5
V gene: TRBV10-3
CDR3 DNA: TGTGCCATCAGTGAGAGGGGAGCGGGATACAATCAGCCCCAGCATTTT
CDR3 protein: CAISERGAGYNQPQHF

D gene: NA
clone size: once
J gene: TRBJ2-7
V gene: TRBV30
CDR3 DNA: TGTGCCTGGAGTGGTAGAACCCGGACAGACGAGCAGTACTTC
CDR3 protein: CAWSGRTRTDEQYF

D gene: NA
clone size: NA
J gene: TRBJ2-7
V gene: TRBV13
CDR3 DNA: TGTGCCAGCAGCTCCGCCCTAGCATTTTACGAGCAGTACTTC
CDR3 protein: CASSSALAFYEQYF

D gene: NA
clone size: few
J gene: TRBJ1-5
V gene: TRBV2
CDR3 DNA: TGTGCCAGCAGTTCCGGGGCCCCGGGCGGCAATCAGCCCCAGCATTTT
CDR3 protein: CASSSGAPGGNQPQHF

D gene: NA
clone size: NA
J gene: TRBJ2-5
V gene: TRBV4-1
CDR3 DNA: TGCGCCAGCAGCCAACCAGGGACAAAAGAGACCCAGTACTTC
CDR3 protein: CASSQPGTKETQYF

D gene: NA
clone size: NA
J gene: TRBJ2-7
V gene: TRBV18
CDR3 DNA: TGTGCCAGCTCAACCTCCGACTCAGAGCAGTACTTC
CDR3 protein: CASSTSDSEQYF

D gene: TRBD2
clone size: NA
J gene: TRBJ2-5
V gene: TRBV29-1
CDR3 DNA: TGCAGCGTTGACGGGACTAGCGCCCCTTGGTACCAAGAGACCCAGTACTTC
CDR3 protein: CSVDGTSAPWYQETQYF

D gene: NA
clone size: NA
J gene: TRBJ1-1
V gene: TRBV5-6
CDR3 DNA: TGTGCCAGCAGCTTGTCGGGGAAGGGGGCTTTCTTT
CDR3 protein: CASSLSGKGAFF

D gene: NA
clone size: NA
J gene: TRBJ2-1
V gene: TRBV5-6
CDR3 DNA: TGTGCCAGCAGCTTGATGAGCGAGCAGTTCTTC
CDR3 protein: CASSLMSEQFF

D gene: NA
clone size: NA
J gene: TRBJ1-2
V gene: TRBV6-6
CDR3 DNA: TGTGCCAGCAGTTTAGTAGGAGATGGCTACACCTTC
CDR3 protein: CASSLVGDGYTF

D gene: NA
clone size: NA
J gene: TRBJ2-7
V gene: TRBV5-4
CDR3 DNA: TGTGCCAGCAGCTTAGACAACTACGAGCAGTACTTC
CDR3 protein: CASSLDNYEQYF

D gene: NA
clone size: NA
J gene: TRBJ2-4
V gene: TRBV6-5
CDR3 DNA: TGTGCCAGCAGTTACAGTTTAGCCAAAAACATTCAGTACTTC
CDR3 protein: CASSYSLAKNIQYF

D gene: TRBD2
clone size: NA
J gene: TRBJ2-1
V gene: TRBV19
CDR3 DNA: TGTGCCAGTAGTATCGGACTAGCGGGCTACAATGAGCAGTTCTTC
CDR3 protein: CASSIGLAGYNEQFF

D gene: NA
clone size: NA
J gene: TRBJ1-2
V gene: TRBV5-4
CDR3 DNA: TGTGCCAGCACCAGGGCAGGGAACTATGGCTACACCTTC
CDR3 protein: CASTRAGNYGYTF

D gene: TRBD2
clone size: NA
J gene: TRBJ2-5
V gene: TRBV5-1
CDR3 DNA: TGCGCCAGCAGCTTGCGAACTAGCGGGAGCGAGACCCAGTACTTC
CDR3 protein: CASSLRTSGSETQYF

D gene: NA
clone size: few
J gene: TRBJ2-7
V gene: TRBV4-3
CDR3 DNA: TGCGCCAGCAGCCGTCTACAGGGTTCGCCCTCCTACGAGCAGTACTTC
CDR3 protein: CASSRLQGSPSYEQYF

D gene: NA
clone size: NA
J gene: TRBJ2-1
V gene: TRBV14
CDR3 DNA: TGTGCCAGCAGCCAAGATTTCGATGCGGGAGAGCAGTTCTTC
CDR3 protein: CASSQDFDAGEQFF